This T cell receptor beta chain was sequenced during a study of cytomegalovirus exposure and HLA in healthy donors (dated by TCRdb to about 2017). Study-level background: In an earlier analysis of around 540 of the donors, around 300 Gb of sequence data and some 120 million unique TCR beta sequences from about 179 million T cells were reported. About 300 gigabases of sequencing data and 70 million to 100 million unique TCR sequences were included in an early release covering about 700 HLA-typed donors. Among the approximately 400 genotyped donors, around 79% belonged to the genetic ancestry cluster associated with self-reported Caucasian donors. The study was designed to test whether signatures of past pathogen exposure could be identified by cataloging public T cell receptors. The study profiled the T cell repertoires of hundreds of subjects by immunosequencing and related them to cytomegalovirus serostatus. In addition to the first cohort of hundreds of subjects, a separate validation cohort of approximately 110 different subjects was used. The study combined high-throughput TCR immunosequencing, statistical association of individual TCRs with disease status, and machine learning to predict cytomegalovirus infection status. In a later analysis, previously published TCR beta repertoires from about 640 donors were re-analyzed and high-resolution HLA genotyping was added so that TCR occurrence patterns could be studied. Rather than drawing on any new phenotypic data, the later analysis identified candidate immune exposures from TCR beta sequences and the way those sequences occurred across donors. In an earlier analysis of 500 to 650 of the donors, high-throughput TCR beta sequencing was used to judge whether each TCR beta V gene segment behaved as functional or pseudogenic. Alongside the repertoire data, information on donor age, sex, ethnicity and CMV serostatus was compiled. In a later genetic analysis, genome-wide SNP genotypes for about 65% of the roughly 700 donors were used, and that subset was treated as a discovery cohort. Every repertoire in the discovery cohort had been generated on one and the same sequencing platform. HLA typing covered class I and class II loci at four-digit resolution. The number of typed donors differed by locus: 629-630 for A, B, C, DRB1 and DQB1; 500 to 550 for DQA1; approximately 610 for DPA1; and 400 to 480 for DPB1. Because of strong linkage in the cohort, roughly five DR-DQ haplotypes were treated as single units for association and clustering. Among around 400 genotyped donors of the cohort, an average of approximately 220,000 unique TCR beta nucleotide sequences was sequenced per donor, of which about 18% were non-productive.

The method was the immunoSEQ multiplex PCR assay. For the multiplex PCR, a mixture combining 60 forward primers for TCR Vbeta segments and 13 reverse primers for TCR Jbeta segments was used. Amplification of the CDR3 region of rearranged TCR beta genes was performed with a multiplex PCR assay on genomic DNA. Amplified TCR beta libraries were sequenced as 87-base-pair reads on the Illumina HiSeq System. On the authors' methods: A later analysis counted some 80 million unique TCR beta chains across the 550 to 750 repertoires, and 10 million to 11 million of these chains were shared by at least two donors. Raw reads were error-corrected and collapsed into unique sequences by a nearest-neighbor algorithm in which closely related sequences were merged to remove PCR and sequencing errors. V, D and J gene segments were assigned by aligning CDR3 sequences to IMGT reference sequences. Each retained sequence needed at least a six-nucleotide match to both a V gene segment and a J gene segment. Rearrangements were classified as productive when the CDR3 lacked stop codons and remained in frame with V and J, and all other rearrangements were classified as non-productive. Following IMGT convention, CDR3 was defined as the stretch from the second conserved V-encoded cysteine up to the conserved J-encoded phenylalanine. In an earlier analysis of 587 of the donors, sequences lacking an unambiguous match to a single V gene segment were excluded. In an earlier analysis of 587 of the donors, a V segment was called functional when productive rearrangements were above 56.7%, and segregating when the standard deviation between donors exceeded 5%. A statistical classification framework was developed to diagnose cytomegalovirus status using the catalog of TCR beta chain sequences. V and J gene assignment, in a later analysis, came from comparing TCR nucleotide sequences with IMGT/GENE-DB human TR gene sequences. The TCRdist pipeline was used in a later analysis to assign CDR3 sequences and most-parsimonious VDJ recombination scenarios. In a later analysis, every TCR beta chain was defined by the combination of its CDR3 amino acid sequence and its V-gene family, and reads without a unique V-gene family were dropped. As a way to deal with suspected cross-contamination and a sequencing artifact, a later analysis dropped roughly 620 nucleotide sequences that were highly shared and had low generation probability. In a later analysis, a clonal expansion index was calculated for each public chain from normalized within-repertoire ranks of inferred template counts. In a later analysis, generation probabilities were computed with a VDJ recombination model fitted to out-of-frame rearrangements, and the resulting probabilities were checked against IGoR. In a later analysis, hypergeometric tests were used to score TCR-TCR, TCR-HLA and TCR-CMV co-occurrence, with a repertoire-size bias correction applied to TCR pairs. To estimate false discovery rates, a later analysis permuted the HLA or CMV assignments 20 times. In a later analysis, co-occurring TCRs were grouped with DBSCAN, and TCRdist sequence similarity was added when clustering was performed within HLA-allele-positive subsets. Co-occurrence clustering excluded repertoires with fewer than 30,000 or more than 120,000 public chains, plus five with anomalous nucleotide sharing. In its TCRdb copy, this immuneACCESS table keeps in-frame sequences only and misses some clones. Where compared with another copy, unresolved V genes explain less than half of these, and the others have no known cause. The V and J calls and clone size are taken from that table; D and trimming were inferred from the DNA. The sample includes around 100,000 clones, with more than 65% observed a single time. The ten largest clones add up to around 0.9% of the sample.

What the authors observed across the whole study: In both the original and validation cohorts, the classifier was reported to diagnose cytomegalovirus status with high specificity and sensitivity. When HLA alleles, especially DR and DQ, strongly co-occurred, TCR associations were difficult to assign to individual alleles. Sequencing depth was assumed to be roughly uniform across donors in the presence/absence analyses, though that assumption may not hold. Linkage disequilibrium might explain the correlated functional status among segregating V segments, but an unknown experimental factor could not be ruled out. An earlier analysis of several hundred of the donors showed that most TCR beta V segments appeared in productive rearrangements either about 90% or about 30% of the time, which broadly matched IMGT annotations. A later analysis found that TCR association rates varied across HLA loci, with DRB1 alleles showing the most associated TCRs and HLA-C alleles the fewest. A later analysis reported that several top co-occurrence clusters appeared linked to parvovirus B19, influenza, CMV and Epstein-Barr virus. In a later analysis, over 15,000 TCR beta sequences were associated with specific HLA alleles at a false discovery rate of 0.05. A group of highly shared sequence variants was considered likely to be a technical artifact of the sequencing pipeline. Because HLA typing was unavailable for some donors at each locus, only the typed subset was used in association tests. Most CMV-associated TCR beta chains appeared to be HLA-restricted in a later analysis, and the HLA associations seemed to be driven largely by CMV exposure. Because counts were too low, seventeen rarely observed V segments, including chromosome 9 orphons, were excluded from the earlier analysis of several hundred of the donors. A further reported finding was that TCR beta sequences accurately predicted the HLA-A and HLA-B alleles for most subjects in the first cohort. Only TCR beta chains were sequenced in this cohort, and the absence of alpha or paired-chain data limited detectable features. The only immune exposure information available for the cohort was CMV serostatus. Most TCR sequences were observed very rarely across donors, whereas some public TCRs were present in many individuals. A later genetic analysis reported fewer N-insertions in productive TCRs among donors in an Asian-associated ancestry cluster than the roughly 700-donor mean. In a later analysis, HLA-associated TCR beta chains showed more clonal expansion and lower generation probabilities than non-associated chains that were equally common. A later genetic analysis associated a missense DCLRE1C variant with V-gene and J-gene trimming of TCR beta chains, and an independent cohort replicated the association. Because the 87-base-pair reads could not distinguish some IMGT-functional V segments, including TRBV6-2 and TRBV6-3, those segments were excluded. It was suggested by the authors that the approach could potentially be generalized to other disease states and immunological phenotypes. The study gave a list of under 200 TCR beta chains associated with cytomegalovirus. Three of the identified cytomegalovirus-associated TCR beta chains were confirmed in vitro to be specific for cytomegalovirus antigens.

On this clone itself: What antigen it recognizes has not been identified. The sample holds no much larger clone one base away, and base qualities are not on file.

The cohort comprised under 700 healthy bone marrow donors. All cohort members were sampled while nominally healthy, although unrecorded immune exposures were likely present. The donor was CMV seronegative and was included in the group of several hundred seronegative cohort members. A peripheral blood sample was collected from each donor, and TCR beta sequencing was performed on peripheral blood mononuclear cells. The Qiagen DNeasy Blood Extraction Kit was used to extract genomic DNA from the blood cell samples. Via the germline V gene, CDR1 is WSHSY and CDR2 SAAADI. Trimming leaves V shorter by 8 bases and J shorter by 4 bases, with the junction holding 14 bases beyond the gene matches. The CDR3 numbers 15 residues from cysteine through phenylalanine. The entry retains the CDR3 DNA only, 45 bases that are in frame from base 1.

Sample: PBMCs. The sequence links TRBV10-2 to TRBJ2-7, and 7 bases in between align with TRBD1. The clonotype originates from a woman aged 25 to 39 in good health and CMV-seronegative. For the CDR3, the sequence is CASEERDSGMYEQYF. The bases read TGCGCCAGCGAGGAGAGGGACAGTGGTATGTACGAGCAGTACTTC.